This T cell receptor beta chain was recorded in a study of radiation and T cells in renal cell carcinoma. General study points: Without pretreatment biopsies, baseline tumor clonotype presence was undetermined.

As regards this clone: Its antigen is still unknown.

This CDR3 is built from 17 residues. The germline CDR1 and CDR2 sequences are SGHNT and YYREEE (reference sequence). After removal of 0 bases from V and 2 bases from J, the junction contained 10 bases not matched to a gene. Measured with immunoSEQ multiplex PCR; TCRdb has only the in-frame clones, and not every one. The profile covers about 170,000 clones, with approximately 90% appearing a single time and about 10% taken by the ten largest. Sample time point: blood 4 weeks post-SBRT, at nephrectomy. Treatment described: 15 Gy SBRT to primary tumor, nephrectomy 4 weeks later. Specimen: blood, collected from a patient whose treatment included radiotherapy and nephrectomy. V is TRBV5-4 and J is TRBJ2-5, with 7 bases aligning to TRBD1. This TCR came from a woman aged 50 to 65 with renal cell carcinoma. As DNA, the CDR3 is TGTGCCAGCAGCTTGGTACCGACAGGGAGTCAGCAAGAGACCCAGTACTTC. Translated: CASSLVPTGSQQETQYF.